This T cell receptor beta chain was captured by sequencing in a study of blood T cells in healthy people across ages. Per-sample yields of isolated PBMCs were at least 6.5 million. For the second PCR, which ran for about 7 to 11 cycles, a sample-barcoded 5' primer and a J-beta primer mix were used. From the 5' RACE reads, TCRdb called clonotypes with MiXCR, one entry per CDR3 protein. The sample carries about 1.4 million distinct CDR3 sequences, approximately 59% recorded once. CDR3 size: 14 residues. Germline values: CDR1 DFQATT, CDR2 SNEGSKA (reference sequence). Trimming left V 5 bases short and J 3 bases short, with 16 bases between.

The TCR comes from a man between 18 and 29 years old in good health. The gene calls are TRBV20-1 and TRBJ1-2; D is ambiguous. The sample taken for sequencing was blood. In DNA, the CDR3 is TGCAGTGCTGTCTTTCGGGGAGGCTACTATGGCTACACCTTC. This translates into CSAVFRGGYYGYTF.